This TCR beta chain comes out of a study of control samples from healthy donors and cancer patients (TCRdb year 2020). The germline ends are 16 bases apart after V is trimmed by 7 bases and J by 7 bases. The CDR3 spans 13 residues, from the cysteine through the phenylalanine. Here the CDR3 DNA is all that survives: 39 bases in frame from base 1. CDR1 LNHDA and CDR2 SQIVND were looked up in the germline V gene (reference sequence). Regarding this clone: Its antigen is still unknown. Base qualities are not provided; no much larger clone lies one nucleotide away.

Library preparation was by the immunoSEQ multiplex PCR assay. The clones in this table, taken by TCRdb from immuneACCESS, are in-frame only. Not every clone is retained; where verified, under half of the shortfall comes from an unresolved V gene, and the cause of the rest is unknown. This sample has around 92,000 clones in its table, and roughly 86% of those were observed once. Of the sample, more than 1.5% falls within the top ten clones. The sequenced sample was blood. This receptor was identified in a man aged 55 to 70 in good health. This chain is built from TRBV19 and TRBJ2-5; the D match is possibly TRBD1 or TRBD2, with 7 bases aligned in each. For the CDR3, the sequence is CASTQGGVGTQYF. Read as DNA, the sequence is TGTGCCAGTACCCAGGGGGGGGTAGGGACCCAGTACTTC.